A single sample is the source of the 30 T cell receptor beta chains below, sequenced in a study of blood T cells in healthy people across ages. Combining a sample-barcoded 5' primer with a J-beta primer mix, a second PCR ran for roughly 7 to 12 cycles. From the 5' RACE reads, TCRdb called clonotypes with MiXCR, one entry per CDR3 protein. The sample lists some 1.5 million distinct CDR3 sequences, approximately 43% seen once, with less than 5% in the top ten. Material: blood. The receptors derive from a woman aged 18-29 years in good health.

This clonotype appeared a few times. CDR3 amino acids: CASSLYRELFKDTQYF. DNA of the CDR3: TGTGCCAGCAGTTTATACAGGGAATTATTTAAGGATACGCAGTATTTT. The J gene is TRBJ2-3, the V gene TRBV28; D might be TRBD1 (6 bases). The V end was cut by 1 base, the J end by 6 bases, with 17 bases between. The CDR3 runs 16 residues. The V gene's germline CDR1 is MDHEN and CDR2 SYDVKM.

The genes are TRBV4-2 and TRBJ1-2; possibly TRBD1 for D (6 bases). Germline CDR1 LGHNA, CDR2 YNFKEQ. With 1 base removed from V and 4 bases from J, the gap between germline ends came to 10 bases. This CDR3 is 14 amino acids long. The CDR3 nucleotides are TGTGCCAGCAGCCAAGCGGGGGCCCCCTATGGCTACACCTTC. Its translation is CASSQAGAPYGYTF.

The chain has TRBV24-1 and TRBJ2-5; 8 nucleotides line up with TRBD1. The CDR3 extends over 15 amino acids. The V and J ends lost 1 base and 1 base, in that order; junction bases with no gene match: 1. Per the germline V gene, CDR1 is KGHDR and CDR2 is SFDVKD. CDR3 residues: CATSDFRGRQETQYF. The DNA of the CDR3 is TGTGCCACCAGTGATTTCAGGGGGCGCCAAGAGACCCAGTACTTC.

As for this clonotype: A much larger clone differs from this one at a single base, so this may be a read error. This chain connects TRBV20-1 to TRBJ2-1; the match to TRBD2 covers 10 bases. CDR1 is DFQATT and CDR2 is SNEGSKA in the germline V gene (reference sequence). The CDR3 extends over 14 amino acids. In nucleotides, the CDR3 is TGCAGTGTTGAGCGGGGGGGATCCTGCAATGAGCAGTTCTTC. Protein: CSVERGGSCNEQFF.

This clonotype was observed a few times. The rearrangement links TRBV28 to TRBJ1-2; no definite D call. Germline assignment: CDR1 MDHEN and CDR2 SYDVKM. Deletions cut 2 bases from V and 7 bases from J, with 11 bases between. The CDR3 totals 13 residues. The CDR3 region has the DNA TGTGCCAGCAGTTTAATGGCGGGCGTTGGCTACACCTTC. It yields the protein CASSLMAGVGYTF.

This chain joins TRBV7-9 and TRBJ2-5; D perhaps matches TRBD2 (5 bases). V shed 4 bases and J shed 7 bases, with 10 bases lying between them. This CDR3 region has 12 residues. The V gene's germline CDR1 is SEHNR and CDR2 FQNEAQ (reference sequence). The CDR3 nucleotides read TGTGCCAGCAGCTCTAGAGGGTGGACCCAGTACTTC. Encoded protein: CASSSRGWTQYF.

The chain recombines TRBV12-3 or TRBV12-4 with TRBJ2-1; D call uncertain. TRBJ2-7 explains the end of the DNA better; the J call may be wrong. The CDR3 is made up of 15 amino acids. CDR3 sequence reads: CASSLGDRAYNEQYF. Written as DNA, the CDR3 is TGTGCCAGCAGTTTAGGGGATAGGGCCTACAATGAGCAGTACTTC.

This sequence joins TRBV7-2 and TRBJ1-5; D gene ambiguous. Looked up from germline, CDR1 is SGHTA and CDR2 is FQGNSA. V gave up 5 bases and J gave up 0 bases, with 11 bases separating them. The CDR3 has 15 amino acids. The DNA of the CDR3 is TGTGCCAGCAGCACCGCTTTATATAGCAATCAGCCCCAGCATTTT. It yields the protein CASSTALYSNQPQHF.

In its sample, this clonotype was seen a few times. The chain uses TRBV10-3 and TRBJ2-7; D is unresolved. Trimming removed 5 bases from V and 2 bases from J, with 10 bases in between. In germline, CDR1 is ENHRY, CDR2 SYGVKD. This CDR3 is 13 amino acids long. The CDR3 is CAISLGATYEQYF. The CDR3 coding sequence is TGTGCCATCAGTCTCGGAGCTACCTACGAGCAGTACTTC.

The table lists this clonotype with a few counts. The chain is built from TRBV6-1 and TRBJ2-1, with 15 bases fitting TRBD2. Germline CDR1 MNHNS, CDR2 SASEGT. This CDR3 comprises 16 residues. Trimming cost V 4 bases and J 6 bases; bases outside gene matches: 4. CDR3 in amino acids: CASSGLGLAGGNEQFF. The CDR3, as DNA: TGTGCCAGCAGTGGCCTGGGACTAGCGGGAGGCAATGAGCAGTTCTTC.

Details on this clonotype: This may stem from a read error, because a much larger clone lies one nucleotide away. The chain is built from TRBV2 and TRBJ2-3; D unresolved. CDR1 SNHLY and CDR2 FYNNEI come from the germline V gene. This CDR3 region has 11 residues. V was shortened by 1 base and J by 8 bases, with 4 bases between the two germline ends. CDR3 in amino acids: CASSEEGTQYF. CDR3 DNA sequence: TGTGCCAGCAGTGAAGAGGGTACGCAGTATTTT.

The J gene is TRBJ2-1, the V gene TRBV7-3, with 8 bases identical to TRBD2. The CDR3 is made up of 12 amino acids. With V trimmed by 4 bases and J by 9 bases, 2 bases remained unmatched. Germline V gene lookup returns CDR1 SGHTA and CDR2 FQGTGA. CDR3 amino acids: CASSYSGIEQFF. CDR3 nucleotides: TGTGCCAGCAGCTATAGCGGGATTGAGCAGTTCTTC.

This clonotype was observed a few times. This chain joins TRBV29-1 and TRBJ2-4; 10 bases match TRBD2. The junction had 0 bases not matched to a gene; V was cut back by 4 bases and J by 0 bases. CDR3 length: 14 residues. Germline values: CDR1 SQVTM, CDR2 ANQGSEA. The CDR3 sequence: CSVASGRAKNIQYF. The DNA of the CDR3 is TGCAGCGTTGCTAGCGGGAGAGCCAAAAACATTCAGTACTTC.

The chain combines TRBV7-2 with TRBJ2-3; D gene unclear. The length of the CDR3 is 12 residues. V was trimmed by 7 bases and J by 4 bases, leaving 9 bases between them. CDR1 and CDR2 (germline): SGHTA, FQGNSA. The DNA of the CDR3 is TGTGCCAGCACTCGTCTCGCAGATACGCAGTATTTT. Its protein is CASTRLADTQYF.

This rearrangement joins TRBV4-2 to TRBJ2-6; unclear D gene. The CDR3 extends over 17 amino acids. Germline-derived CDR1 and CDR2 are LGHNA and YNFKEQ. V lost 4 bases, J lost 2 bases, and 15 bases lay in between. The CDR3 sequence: CASSPRTAETGANVLTF. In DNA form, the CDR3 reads TGTGCCAGCAGCCCTAGAACGGCGGAGACTGGGGCCAACGTCCTGACTTTC.

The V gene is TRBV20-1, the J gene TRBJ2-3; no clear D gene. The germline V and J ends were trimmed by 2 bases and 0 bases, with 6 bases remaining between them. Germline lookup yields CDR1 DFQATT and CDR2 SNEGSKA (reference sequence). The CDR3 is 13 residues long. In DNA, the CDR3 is TGCAGTGCTAGACAACCTAGCACAGATACGCAGTATTTT. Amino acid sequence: CSARQPSTDTQYF.

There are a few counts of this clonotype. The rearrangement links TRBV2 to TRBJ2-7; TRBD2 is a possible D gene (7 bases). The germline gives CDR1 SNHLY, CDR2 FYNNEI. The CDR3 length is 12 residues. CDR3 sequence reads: CAFGGDTYEQYF. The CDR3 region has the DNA TGTGCGTTTGGGGGGGACACCTACGAGCAGTACTTC.

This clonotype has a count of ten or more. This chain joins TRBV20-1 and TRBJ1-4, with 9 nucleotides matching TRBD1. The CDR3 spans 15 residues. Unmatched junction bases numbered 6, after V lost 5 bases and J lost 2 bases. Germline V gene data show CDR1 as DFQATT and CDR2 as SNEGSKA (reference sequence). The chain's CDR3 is CSAGTGLPTNEKLFF. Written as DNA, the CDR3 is TGCAGTGCTGGGACAGGGTTACCTACTAATGAAAAACTGTTTTTT.

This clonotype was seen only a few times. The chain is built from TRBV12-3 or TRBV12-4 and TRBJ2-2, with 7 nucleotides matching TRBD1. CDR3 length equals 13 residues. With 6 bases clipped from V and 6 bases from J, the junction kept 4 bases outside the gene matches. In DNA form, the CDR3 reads TGTGCCAGCAGCCTGACAGGGCCCGGGGAGCTGTTTTTT. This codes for CASSLTGPGELFF.

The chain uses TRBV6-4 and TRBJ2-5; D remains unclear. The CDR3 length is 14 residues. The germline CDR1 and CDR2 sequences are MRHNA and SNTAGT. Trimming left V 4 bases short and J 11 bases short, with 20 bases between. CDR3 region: CASSASSAYNEQYF. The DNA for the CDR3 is TGTGCCAGCAGTGCTTCCAGCGCCTACAATGAGCAGTACTTC.

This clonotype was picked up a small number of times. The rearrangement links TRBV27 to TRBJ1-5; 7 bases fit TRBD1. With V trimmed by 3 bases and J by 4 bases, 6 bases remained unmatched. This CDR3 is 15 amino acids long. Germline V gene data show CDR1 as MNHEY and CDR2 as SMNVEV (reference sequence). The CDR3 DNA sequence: TGTGCCAGCAGTTTGCTAGGACAGGTTAATCAGCCCCAGCATTTT. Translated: CASSLLGQVNQPQHF.

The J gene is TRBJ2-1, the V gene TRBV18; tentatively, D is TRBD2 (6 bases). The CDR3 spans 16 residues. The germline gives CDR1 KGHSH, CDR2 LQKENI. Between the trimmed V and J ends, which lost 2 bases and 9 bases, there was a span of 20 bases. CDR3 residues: CASSPSGLARISEQFF. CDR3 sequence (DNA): TGTGCCAGCTCACCAAGCGGGCTAGCGAGAATCAGTGAGCAGTTCTTC.

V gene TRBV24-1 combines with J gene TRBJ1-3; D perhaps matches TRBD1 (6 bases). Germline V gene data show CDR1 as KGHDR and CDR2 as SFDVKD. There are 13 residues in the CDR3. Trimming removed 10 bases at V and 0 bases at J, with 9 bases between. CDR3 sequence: CATTDSSGNTIYF. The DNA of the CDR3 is TGTGCCACAACGGACAGCTCTGGAAACACCATATATTTT.

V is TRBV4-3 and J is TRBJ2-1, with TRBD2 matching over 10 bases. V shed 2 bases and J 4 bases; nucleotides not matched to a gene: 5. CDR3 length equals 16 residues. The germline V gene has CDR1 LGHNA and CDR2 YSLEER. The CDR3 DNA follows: TGCGCCAGCAGCCAAAAGGGACTAGCGATATACAATGAGCAGTTCTTC. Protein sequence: CASSQKGLAIYNEQFF.

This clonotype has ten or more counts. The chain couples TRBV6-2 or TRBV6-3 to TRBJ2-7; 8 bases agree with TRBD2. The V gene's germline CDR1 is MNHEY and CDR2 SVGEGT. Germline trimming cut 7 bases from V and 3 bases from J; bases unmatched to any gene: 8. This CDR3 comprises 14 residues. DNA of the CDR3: TGTGCCAGCACCTACCGGCTAGCGGGCTACGAGCAGTACTTC. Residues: CASTYRLAGYEQYF.

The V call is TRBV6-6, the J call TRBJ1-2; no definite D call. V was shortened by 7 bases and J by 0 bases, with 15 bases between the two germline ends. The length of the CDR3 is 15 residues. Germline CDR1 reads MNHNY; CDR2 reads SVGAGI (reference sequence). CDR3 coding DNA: TGTGCCAGCACTGAATTCGACACAGCTAACTATGGCTACACCTTC. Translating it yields CASTEFDTANYGYTF.

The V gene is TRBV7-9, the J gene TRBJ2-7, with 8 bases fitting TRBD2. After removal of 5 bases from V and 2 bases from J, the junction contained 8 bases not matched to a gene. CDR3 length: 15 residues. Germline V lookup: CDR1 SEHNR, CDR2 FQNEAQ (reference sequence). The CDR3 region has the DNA TGTGCCAGCAGCCCGAGACTAGCGACCACCTACGAGCAGTACTTC. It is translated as CASSPRLATTYEQYF.

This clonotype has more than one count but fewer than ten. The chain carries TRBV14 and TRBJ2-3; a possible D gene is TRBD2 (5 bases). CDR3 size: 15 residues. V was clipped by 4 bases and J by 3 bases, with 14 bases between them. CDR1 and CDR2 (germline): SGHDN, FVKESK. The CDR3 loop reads CASSRSLVMTDTQYF. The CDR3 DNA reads TGTGCCAGCAGCCGCTCACTAGTTATGACAGATACGCAGTATTTT.

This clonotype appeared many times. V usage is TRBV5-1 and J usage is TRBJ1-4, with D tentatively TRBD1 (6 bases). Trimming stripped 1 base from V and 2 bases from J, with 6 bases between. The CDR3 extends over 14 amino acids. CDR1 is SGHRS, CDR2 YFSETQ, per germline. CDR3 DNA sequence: TGCGCCAGCAGCTTGCAGGGGACTAATGAAAAACTGTTTTTT. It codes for CASSLQGTNEKLFF.

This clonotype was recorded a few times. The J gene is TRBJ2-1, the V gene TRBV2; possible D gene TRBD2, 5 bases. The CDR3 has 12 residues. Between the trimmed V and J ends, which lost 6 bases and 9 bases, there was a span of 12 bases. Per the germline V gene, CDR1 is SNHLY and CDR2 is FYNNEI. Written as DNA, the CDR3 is TGTGCCAGCAGAAGCGGATTCGGTGAGCAGTTCTTC. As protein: CASRSGFGEQFF. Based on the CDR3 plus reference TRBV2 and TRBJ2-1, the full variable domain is EPEVTQTPSHQVTQMGQEVILRCVPISNHLYFYWYRQILGQKVEFLVSFYNNEISEKSEIFDDQFSVERPDGSNFTLKIRSTKLEDSAMYFCASRSGFGEQFFGPGTRLTVL.